One and the same sample provided the 21 T cell receptor beta chains below, sequenced in a study of T cell responses to AZD1222 COVID-19 vaccine. Some clones are missing from TCRdb's copy, which holds only in-frame ones; the method was immunoSEQ multiplex PCR. Seen here are 45,000 to 65,000 clones, approximately 80% observed once, and the top ten hold 4.5% to 5%. The starting material was peripheral blood, obtained 28 days after the second AZD1222 dose. These receptors all come from an adult who received the AZD1222 COVID-19 vaccine.

The chain recombines TRBV28 with TRBJ1-5; perhaps TRBD1 as D (6 bases). V shed 10 bases and J shed 2 bases, with 15 bases lying between them. Germline loops: CDR1 MDHEN, CDR2 SYDVKM. The CDR3 contains 14 residues. CDR3 in amino acids: CAILGGQGNQPQHF. The CDR3 nucleotides read TGTGCCATTCTCGGGGGCCAGGGCAATCAGCCCCAGCATTTT.

The V call is TRBV7-2, the J call TRBJ2-7, with 8 bases that match TRBD2. After removal of 3 bases from V and 3 bases from J, the junction contained 1 base not matched to a gene. The CDR3 totals 13 residues. The germline V gene has CDR1 SGHTA and CDR2 FQGNSA. The CDR3 region has the DNA TGTGCCAGCAGCTTTAGCGGGGTCTACGAGCAGTACTTC. Amino acid sequence: CASSFSGVYEQYF.

The chain links TRBV6-5 to TRBJ2-1, with D uncertain. Germline V gene data show CDR1 as MNHEY and CDR2 as SVGAGI. The ends were cut back, 6 bases at V and 3 bases at J, with 12 bases in the middle. CDR3 length: 14 amino acids. CDR3: CASSHQIHYNEQFF. The CDR3 nucleotides are TGTGCCAGCAGCCATCAGATACACTACAATGAGCAGTTCTTC.

The chain carries TRBV7-2 and TRBJ1-2; D is ambiguous. V shed 5 bases and J shed 0 bases, with 7 bases lying between them. The CDR3 sequence is 13 residues long. CDR1 and CDR2 (germline): SGHTA, FQGNSA. For the CDR3, the DNA is TGTGCCAGCAGCCCACAAACTAACTATGGCTACACCTTC. Its protein is CASSPQTNYGYTF. Filled out from reference TRBV7-2 and TRBJ1-2, the complete variable domain reads GAGVSQSPSNKVTEKGKDVELRCDPISGHTALYWYRQSLGQGLEFLIYFQGNSAPDKSGLPSDRFSAERTGGSVSTLTIQRTQQEDSAVYLCASSPQTNYGYTFGSGTRLTVV.

This sequence joins TRBV2 and TRBJ1-4; possibly TRBD1 for D (6 bases). V dropped 9 bases and J dropped 7 bases, with 12 bases sitting between them. Germline lookup yields CDR1 SNHLY and CDR2 FYNNEI. This CDR3 comprises 12 residues. The CDR3 nucleotides read TGTGCCAGGGGGGGCCTGGGTGAAAAACTGTTTTTT. It codes for CARGGLGEKLFF.

This rearrangement joins TRBV6-5 to TRBJ1-5; D unresolved. V shed 2 bases and J shed 5 bases, with 7 bases lying between them. The CDR3 is made up of 13 amino acids. CDR1 and CDR2 from the germline V gene are MNHEY and SVGAGI. The CDR3 sequence is CASSYGEDQPQHF. Written as DNA, the CDR3 is TGTGCCAGCAGTTACGGGGAGGATCAGCCCCAGCATTTT.

The rearrangement links TRBV6-4 to TRBJ2-3; a possible D gene is TRBD1 (7 bases). V dropped 8 bases and J dropped 2 bases, with 11 bases sitting between them. The CDR3 extends over 13 amino acids. CDR1 is MRHNA, CDR2 SNTAGT, per germline. The CDR3 DNA sequence: TGTGCCAGCGCGGGACAGCTCACAGATACGCAGTATTTT. As protein: CASAGQLTDTQYF.

V gene TRBV5-1 combines with J gene TRBJ1-4; TRBD1 matches at 8 bases. J lost 7 bases, V lost 4 bases, and 6 bases had no gene match. The CDR3 totals 14 residues. Germline loops: CDR1 SGHRS, CDR2 YFSETQ. The CDR3: CASSPDRGGEKLFF. CDR3 coding DNA: TGCGCCAGCAGCCCCGACAGGGGAGGTGAAAAACTGTTTTTT.

The chain has TRBV5-4 and TRBJ2-1, with a possible D match to TRBD1 (6 bases). V was shortened by 3 bases and J by 6 bases, with 19 bases between the two germline ends. CDR3 length: 16 amino acids. Per germline, CDR1 SGHNT and CDR2 YYREEE (reference sequence). CDR3 in amino acids: CASSSYRATTTNEQFF. The DNA for the CDR3 is TGTGCCAGCAGCTCGTACAGGGCCACCACCACCAATGAGCAGTTCTTC.

DNA of the CDR3: TGTGCCAGCTCACCACCGGGACAGGTGGAGACCCAGTACTTC. This translates into CASSPPGQVETQYF. The J gene is TRBJ2-5, the V gene TRBV18; 8 positions agree with TRBD1. The CDR3 length is 14 residues. The germline V gene has CDR1 KGHSH and CDR2 LQKENI. The J segment lost 5 bases and the V segment lost 0 bases, leaving 2 bases of the junction unmatched.

The chain is built from TRBV6-5 and TRBJ1-1, with D possibly matching TRBD1 (5 bases). CDR3 length: 13 amino acids. Germline V CDR1 and CDR2: MNHEY, SVGAGI. V was cut by 7 bases and J by 0 bases, with 9 bases left in between. Here the CDR3 reads CASKRTMNTEAFF. As DNA, the CDR3 is TGTGCCAGCAAAAGGACAATGAACACTGAAGCTTTCTTT.

V gene TRBV2 combines with J gene TRBJ1-1; D gene ambiguous. Germline V lookup: CDR1 SNHLY, CDR2 FYNNEI. V was trimmed by 8 bases and J by 1 base, leaving 11 bases between them. CDR3 length equals 13 residues. CDR3 sequence reads: CASFIDGNTEAFF. The CDR3 DNA sequence: TGTGCCAGCTTTATCGACGGGAACACTGAAGCTTTCTTT.

The chain uses TRBV15 and TRBJ1-5, with 7 bases aligning to TRBD1. The V segment lost 2 bases and the J segment 5 bases; nucleotides outside the gene matches: 9. This CDR3 contains 16 residues. Germline V gene sequence: CDR1 LNHNV, CDR2 YYDKDF (reference sequence). The DNA for the CDR3 is TGTGCCACCAGCAGATACCGGGACAGTACAGATCAGCCCCAGCATTTT. Its protein product is CATSRYRDSTDQPQHF.

V usage is TRBV5-6 and J usage is TRBJ1-5; no definite D call. The germline V gene has CDR1 SGHDT and CDR2 YYEEEE. This CDR3 is 15 amino acids long. The ends were cut back, 4 bases at V and 5 bases at J, with 16 bases in the middle. CDR3: CASSRGVGYDQPQHF. The CDR3 DNA is TGTGCCAGCAGCCGCGGGGTCGGGTACGATCAGCCCCAGCATTTT. Based on the CDR3 plus reference TRBV5-6 and TRBJ1-5, the full variable domain is DAGVTQSPTHLIKTRGQQVTLRCSPKSGHDTVSWYQQALGQGPQFIFQYYEEEERQRGNFPDRFSGHQFPNYSSELNVNALLLGDSALYLCASSRGVGYDQPQHFGDGTRLSIL.

This clone was seen more than once but under ten times. The chain recombines TRBV30 with TRBJ1-2; D gene uncertain. CDR3 length: 14 residues. Looked up from germline, CDR1 is GTSNPN and CDR2 is SVGIG (reference sequence). V was shortened by 5 bases and J by 6 bases, with 19 bases between the two germline ends. This CDR3 is CAWATPLRGDGYTF. In DNA, the CDR3 is TGTGCCTGGGCAACTCCACTCCGAGGAGATGGCTACACCTTC.

This clone was seen a single time. The rearrangement uses TRBV28 and TRBJ2-7; 7 bases are a match to TRBD1. CDR1 and CDR2 from the germline V gene are MDHEN and SYDVKM. Unmatched junction bases numbered 5, after V lost 6 bases and J lost 6 bases. This CDR3 contains 12 residues. The CDR3, as DNA: TGTGCCAGCAGCCTCACAGGGGCCGAGCAGTACTTC. The encoded protein is CASSLTGAEQYF.

A few counts support this clone. V usage is TRBV28 and J usage is TRBJ2-2, with D perhaps matching TRBD1 or TRBD2 (5 bases each). V dropped 2 bases and J dropped 4 bases, with 17 bases sitting between them. The CDR3 covers 17 residues. Germline CDR1 MDHEN, CDR2 SYDVKM. DNA of the CDR3: TGTGCCAGCAGTTTACAGGTCCGGGGCAGGGTCACCGGGGAGCTGTTTTTT. Its translation: CASSLQVRGRVTGELFF.

The rearrangement links TRBV7-9 to TRBJ2-1; TRBD2 aligns across 7 bases. The trim removed 5 bases at V and 7 bases at J, leaving 8 bases unmatched. Looked up from germline, CDR1 is SEHNR and CDR2 is FQNEAQ (reference sequence). This CDR3 is built from 14 residues. The CDR3 DNA sequence: TGTGCCAGCAGCCTAGGCGGGACTATTAATGAGCAGTTCTTC. The encoded protein is CASSLGGTINEQFF.

The genes are TRBV27 and TRBJ2-3, with 9 bases fitting TRBD2. Germline V gives CDR1 MNHEY, CDR2 SMNVEV (reference sequence). This CDR3 has 16 amino acids. V was pared by 6 bases and J by 4 bases, with 11 bases of the junction left unmatched. The CDR3 region is CASRLGAGGLADTQYF. Written as DNA, the CDR3 is TGTGCCAGCAGGCTCGGGGCGGGGGGGTTAGCAGATACGCAGTATTTT.

The gene calls are TRBV4-1 and TRBJ2-5; D may correspond to TRBD1 or TRBD2 (5 bases each). Germline loops: CDR1 MGHRA, CDR2 YSYEKL. The CDR3 length is 15 residues. The ends were cut back, 0 bases at V and 4 bases at J, with 12 bases in the middle. CDR3 nucleotides: TGCGCCAGCAGCCAAGATCCGGGGACGGGAGAGACCCAGTACTTC. This gives the protein CASSQDPGTGETQYF.

The chain uses TRBV25-1 and TRBJ2-5, with 7 bases aligning to TRBD1. V lost 5 bases to trimming and J lost 5 bases; unmatched junction nucleotides: 8. This CDR3 comprises 14 residues. Germline CDR1 MGHDK, CDR2 SYGVNS. This chain's CDR3 is CASSKPGTEETQYF. The CDR3 coding sequence is TGTGCCAGCAGTAAACCCGGGACAGAGGAGACCCAGTACTTC.